Presented here are 9 T cell receptor beta chains from one specimen sequenced in a study of T cells in Graves' hyperthyroidism and ophthalmopathy. Amplified TCR beta CDR3 regions derived from RNA transcripts. The TCR CDR3 was amplified in a first-round RT-PCR using the HTBI primer set. TCRdb independently ran MiXCR on the multiplex PCR reads; one entry per CDR3 protein. The table lists a few hundred thousand distinct CDR3 sequences, approximately 14% of them singletons. Sequenced sample: blood. These receptors were collected from a woman aged 25-40 years with Graves' hyperthyroidism.

There are many counts of this clonotype. This chain connects TRBV20-1 to TRBJ2-7; D is unclear. Germline CDR1 and CDR2: DFQATT and SNEGSKA (reference sequence). V lost 4 bases, J lost 1 base, and 8 bases lay in between. The length of the CDR3 is 12 residues. Here the CDR3 reads CSANGPSYEQYF. CDR3 DNA sequence: TGCAGTGCTAACGGACCGTCCTACGAGCAGTACTTC.

This clonotype has ten or more counts. The chain has TRBV10-3 and TRBJ2-3; D may correspond to TRBD1 or TRBD2 (5 bases each). There are 15 residues in the CDR3. From germline, CDR1 is ENHRY and CDR2 SYGVKD. V was shortened by 6 bases and J by 1 base, with 14 bases between the two germline ends. Here the CDR3 reads CAISAARGGTDTQYF. CDR3 coding DNA: TGTGCCATCAGCGCGGCTAGAGGGGGCACAGATACGCAGTATTTT.

Many counts were recorded for this clonotype. This chain uses TRBV5-6 with TRBJ2-1, with 13 bases lining up with TRBD2. The CDR3 covers 15 residues. CDR1 and CDR2 (germline): SGHDT, YYEEEE. With V trimmed by 5 bases and J by 6 bases, 5 bases remained unmatched. The CDR3 DNA sequence: TGTGCCAGCAGTAAGACTAGCGGGAGGATCAATGAGCAGTTCTTC. It yields the protein CASSKTSGRINEQFF.

This chain connects TRBV20-1 to TRBJ2-7; TRBD2 matches at 7 bases. CDR3 length: 15 residues. V lost 0 bases and J lost 7; bases outside the gene matches: 12. Germline-derived CDR1 and CDR2 are DFQATT and SNEGSKA (reference sequence). The CDR3 here is CSARDAASWGGEQYF. The CDR3, as DNA: TGCAGTGCTAGAGATGCCGCTAGTTGGGGGGGAGAGCAGTACTTC.

The rearrangement links TRBV11-3 to TRBJ2-5; D is ambiguous. CDR3 length: 13 residues. V lost 2 bases to trimming and J lost 5 bases, with 9 bases between them. Per germline, CDR1 SGHNT and CDR2 YENEEA. CDR3 amino acids: CASSLTKAETQYF. DNA of the CDR3: TGTGCCAGCAGCTTAACCAAGGCGGAGACCCAGTACTTC. Supplemented by reference TRBV11-3 and TRBJ2-5, the full variable domain reads EAGVVQSPRYKIIEKKQPVAFWCNPISGHNTLYWYLQNLGQGPELLIRYENEEAVDDSQLPKDRFSAERLKGVDSTLKIQPAELGDSAVYLCASSLTKAETQYFGPGTRLLVL.

Notes on this clonotype: This sequence may be a read error, since a much larger clone differs from it by one base. The chain uses TRBV7-2 and TRBJ2-7; D call uncertain. The CDR3 loop spans 15 amino acids. Germline loops: CDR1 SGHTA, CDR2 FQGNSA. CDR3 sequence reads: CASSAAYSRYYEQHF. DNA of the CDR3: TGTGCCAGCAGCGCAGCGTACAGCCGATACTACGAGCAGCACTTC. The whole variable domain, filled in from reference TRBV7-2 and TRBJ2-7, reads GAGVSQSPSNKVTEKGKDVELRCDPISGHTALYWYRQSLGQGLEFLIYFQGNSAPDKSGLPSDRFSAERTGGSVSTLTIQRTQQEDSAVYLCASSAAYSRYYEQHFGPGTRLTVT.

This clonotype turned up a few times. This chain links TRBV11-3 with TRBJ2-1, with D perhaps matching TRBD2 (6 bases). Trimming took off 8 bases at V and 2 bases at J, with 16 bases between the two ends. The V gene's germline CDR1 is SGHNT and CDR2 YENEEA. The CDR3 sequence is 15 residues long. The CDR3 region has the DNA TGTGCCAGCCGGAGGTGGGCTAGCGCCTACAATGAGCAGTTCTTC. It is translated as CASRRWASAYNEQFF.

The V and J genes are TRBV18 and TRBJ1-3; D uncertain. The CDR3 has 16 residues. Per the germline V gene, CDR1 is KGHSH and CDR2 is LQKENI. V lost 1 base and J lost 0, with 10 bases in between. The CDR3 sequence: CASSPRSANSGNTIYF. The DNA of the CDR3 is TGTGCCAGCTCACCACGTTCCGCGAACTCTGGAAACACCATATATTTT. Variable domain in full (rest from reference TRBV18 and TRBJ1-3): NAGVMQNPRHLVRRRGQEARLRCSPMKGHSHVYWYRQLPEEGLKFMVYLQKENIIDESGMPKERFSAEFPKEGPSILRIQQVVRGDSAAYFCASSPRSANSGNTIYFGEGSWLTVV.

This clonotype was counted between two and nine times. The chain joins TRBV11-2 to TRBJ2-1; D may be TRBD2 (7 bases). CDR3 length equals 15 residues. The V gene lost 5 bases and the J gene lost 3 bases, with 14 bases spanning the gap. Germline-derived CDR1 and CDR2 are SGHAT and FQNNGV. The CDR3 DNA sequence: TGTGCCAGCAGCCAAGGGGGAGGGATCTACAATGAGCAGTTCTTC. Its protein is CASSQGGGIYNEQFF. Full variable domain (missing parts from reference TRBV11-2 and TRBJ2-1): EAGVAQSPRYKIIEKRQSVAFWCNPISGHATLYWYQQILGQGPKLLIQFQNNGVVDDSQLPKDRFSAERLKGVDSTLKIQPAKLEDSAVYLCASSQGGGIYNEQFFGPGTRLTVL.